These 27 T cell receptor beta chains originate from one sample sequenced in a study of T cell responses to AZD1222 COVID-19 vaccine. The repertoire was sequenced with immunoSEQ multiplex PCR; TCRdb's copy has only in-frame clones and lacks some. The profile shows 96,000 or so clones, roughly nine tenths of them singletons. Sequencing was performed on peripheral blood, taken on day 0 of AZD1222 vaccination. These TCRs come from an adult in good health.

The chain recombines TRBV12-3 or TRBV12-4 with TRBJ1-6, with D uncertain. The CDR3 has 13 residues. The V end was cut by 10 bases, the J end by 9 bases, with 16 bases between. The CDR3 DNA follows: TGTGCCACCACTTCTGGATTGGGTTCACCCCTCCACTTT. Translation gives CATTSGLGSPLHF.

This chain uses TRBV3-1 (or the pseudogene TRBV3-2) with TRBJ2-1; D may be TRBD1 or TRBD2 (6 bases each). V lost 0 bases, J lost 6 bases, and 12 bases lay in between. This CDR3 has 15 amino acids. CDR1 is LGHDT, CDR2 YNNKEL, per germline (reference sequence). CDR3 DNA sequence: TGTGCCAGCAGCCAAGAGGGGGGCCCGTTCAATGAGCAGTTCTTC. As protein: CASSQEGGPFNEQFF.

This chain connects TRBV19 to TRBJ2-4; no definite D call. Germline CDR1 LNHDA, CDR2 SQIVND (reference sequence). The CDR3 consists of 15 residues. V was clipped by 4 bases and J by 1 base, with 11 bases between them. Here the CDR3 DNA reads TGTGCCAGTAGTAGCCTGGGAATGGCCAAAAACATTCAGTACTTC. Protein product: CASSSLGMAKNIQYF.

The chain carries TRBV7-9 and TRBJ1-3; D may be TRBD1 (5 bases). Germline lookup yields CDR1 SEHNR and CDR2 FQNEAQ (reference sequence). CDR3 length: 16 residues. Deletions cut 5 bases from V and 0 bases from J, with 14 bases between. Here the CDR3 reads CASSLGGTVSGNTIYF. For the CDR3, the DNA is TGTGCCAGCAGCCTGGGGGGTACCGTCTCTGGAAACACCATATATTTT.

The chain recombines TRBV7-8 with TRBJ2-7, with 10 bases identical to TRBD1. J was trimmed by 2 bases and V by 2 bases; bases with no gene match: 3. CDR1 and CDR2 from the germline V gene are SGHVS and FQNEAQ. This CDR3 contains 15 residues. CDR3 in amino acids: CASSLRTGGPYEQYF. The DNA of the CDR3 is TGTGCCAGCAGCTTAAGGACAGGGGGTCCCTACGAGCAGTACTTC.

This clone was detected many times. The chain uses TRBV15 and TRBJ1-2; 10 bases are shared with TRBD1. V shed 1 base and J 4 bases; nucleotides not matched to a gene: 0. Germline CDR1 reads LNHNV; CDR2 reads YYDKDF (reference sequence). CDR3 length equals 14 residues. This CDR3 reads CATSRGTGGYGYTF. Here the CDR3 DNA reads TGTGCCACCAGCAGAGGGACAGGGGGCTATGGCTACACCTTC. The variable domain in full, completed from reference TRBV15 and TRBJ1-2, reads DAMVIQNPRYQVTQFGKPVTLSCSQTLNHNVMYWYQQKSSQAPKLLFHYYDKDFNNEADTPDNFQSRRPNTSFCFLDIRSPGLGDTAMYLCATSRGTGGYGYTFGSGTRLTVV.

This sequence joins TRBV28 and TRBJ2-7, with D tentatively TRBD1 or TRBD2 (6 bases each). CDR1 is MDHEN and CDR2 is SYDVKM in the germline V gene. Trimming took off 5 bases at V and 0 bases at J, with 17 bases between the two ends. The CDR3 sequence is 16 residues long. CDR3 DNA sequence: TGTGCCAGCAGTCGGGGGACATTACAGAGCTCCTACGAGCAGTACTTC. This translates into CASSRGTLQSSYEQYF.

CDR3 in DNA: TGCAGCGTTGAGAGGGACAGCACCTACGAGCAGTACTTC. Translation: CSVERDSTYEQYF. J is TRBJ2-7 and V is TRBV29-1, with 7 bases aligning to TRBD1. The junction had 4 bases not matched to a gene; V was cut back by 3 bases and J by 2 bases. There are 13 residues in the CDR3. The germline V gene has CDR1 SQVTM and CDR2 ANQGSEA.

The chain joins TRBV2 to TRBJ2-2; the match to TRBD2 covers 9 bases. The CDR3 has 14 residues. Germline V gene lookup returns CDR1 SNHLY and CDR2 FYNNEI. V was pared by 5 bases and J by 7 bases, with 5 bases of the junction left unmatched. CDR3 DNA: TGTGCCAGCAGTCCTCGGACTAGCGTCGGGGAGCTGTTTTTT. Its translation is CASSPRTSVGELFF.

This clone was seen more than once but under ten times. The chain combines TRBV2 with TRBJ2-3, with D possibly being TRBD1 (6 bases). V shed 5 bases and J shed 4 bases, with 13 bases lying between them. CDR1 SNHLY and CDR2 FYNNEI come from the germline V gene. The CDR3 spans 14 residues. The CDR3 DNA follows: TGTGCCAGCAGTAGCGGACAGTCCGCAGATACGCAGTATTTT. Encoded protein: CASSSGQSADTQYF.

V gene TRBV7-2 combines with J gene TRBJ2-1; 12 nucleotides agree with TRBD2. Germline loops: CDR1 SGHTA, CDR2 FQGNSA. The V and J ends lost 1 base and 5 bases, in that order; junction bases with no gene match: 9. The CDR3 is made up of 18 amino acids. Written as DNA, the CDR3 is TGTGCCAGCAGCTTAGGACTAGCGGGGGCCTTCCCCGACAATGAGCAGTTCTTC. Translated: CASSLGLAGAFPDNEQFF.

This sequence joins TRBV7-6 and TRBJ2-5, with D hard to call. CDR1 is SGHVS, CDR2 FNYEAQ, per germline. V lost 2 bases and J lost 6, with 10 bases in between. The CDR3 contains 13 residues. CDR3 nucleotide sequence: TGTGCCAGCAGCTTAAATAGGGTCAAGACCCAGTACTTC. Translation: CASSLNRVKTQYF.

CDR3 residues: CASSEEGGYTEAFF. The CDR3 DNA follows: TGTGCCAGCAGCGAGGAAGGGGGATACACTGAAGCTTTCTTT. The chain carries TRBV2 and TRBJ1-1; TRBD1 is a possible D gene (6 bases). The CDR3 is 14 residues long. Germline V gene data show CDR1 as SNHLY and CDR2 as FYNNEI. Trimming took off 6 bases at V and 3 bases at J, with 14 bases between the two ends.

This sequence joins TRBV2 and TRBJ1-4; TRBD1 might be the D (6 bases). V lost 7 bases to trimming and J lost 6 bases, with 15 bases between them. Germline values: CDR1 SNHLY, CDR2 FYNNEI. CDR3 length: 14 amino acids. The DNA of the CDR3 is TGTGCCAGCACAAACACAGGGTACGATGAAAAACTGTTTTTT. Encoded protein: CASTNTGYDEKLFF.

The chain is built from TRBV10-1 and TRBJ2-7; D gene unclear. V was trimmed by 0 bases and J by 2 bases, leaving 5 bases between them. The germline V gene has CDR1 WNHNN and CDR2 SYGVQD (reference sequence). This CDR3 has 13 amino acids. In nucleotides, the CDR3 is TGCGCCAGCAGTGAGTCTGGCACCTACGAGCAGTACTTC. Translating gives CASSESGTYEQYF.

The chain recombines TRBV30 with TRBJ1-1; no clear D gene. V gave up 3 bases and J gave up 0 bases, with 17 bases separating them. The CDR3 spans 16 residues. Germline CDR1 and CDR2: GTSNPN and SVGIG (reference sequence). The CDR3: CAWSQKWAGLNTEAFF. The CDR3 DNA reads TGTGCCTGGAGCCAAAAATGGGCAGGTCTGAACACTGAAGCTTTCTTT. Full variable domain (outside the CDR3, taken from reference TRBV30 and TRBJ1-1): SQTIHQWPATLVQPVGSPLSLECTVEGTSNPNLYWYRQAAGRGLQLLFYSVGIGQISSEVPQNLSASRPQDRQFILSSKKLLLSDSGFYLCAWSQKWAGLNTEAFFGQGTRLTVV.

This CDR3 reads CASSYGGGDEQYF. CDR3 coding DNA: TGTGCCAGCAGTTACGGGGGCGGCGACGAGCAGTACTTC. The rearrangement links TRBV6-5 to TRBJ2-7, with D perhaps TRBD1 (6 bases). This CDR3 region has 13 residues. Between the trimmed V and J ends, which lost 2 bases and 5 bases, there was a span of 10 bases. The germline V gene has CDR1 MNHEY and CDR2 SVGAGI.

The CDR3 loop reads CASSLEMNTEAFF. As DNA, the CDR3 is TGCGCCAGCAGCTTGGAAATGAACACTGAAGCTTTCTTT. The chain carries TRBV5-1 and TRBJ1-1; D ambiguous. V lost 0 bases to trimming and J lost 0 bases, with 3 bases between them. The CDR3 has 13 residues. Germline-derived CDR1 and CDR2 are SGHRS and YFSETQ.

The chain combines TRBV13 with TRBJ2-1; tentatively, D is TRBD2 (7 bases). Trimming shortened V by 5 bases and J by 2 bases, and 13 bases separated the two germline ends. The length of the CDR3 is 15 residues. Germline assignment: CDR1 PRHDT and CDR2 FYEKMQ (reference sequence). CDR3 sequence (DNA): TGTGCCAGCAGCAGGTGGGGGGGCCCCTACAATGAGCAGTTCTTC. Encoded protein: CASSRWGGPYNEQFF.

J is TRBJ1-6 and V is TRBV9; maybe TRBD1 (5 bases). The germline gives CDR1 SGDLS, CDR2 YYNGEE. V was shortened by 3 bases and J by 9 bases, with 16 bases between the two germline ends. The CDR3 is 15 residues long. CDR3 nucleotides: TGTGCCAGCAGCGCCGAAGGGACGAGGTCTTCACCCCTCCACTTT. Its translation is CASSAEGTRSSPLHF.

The chain's CDR3 is CASDDQGALGTEAFF. The CDR3, as DNA: TGTGCCAGCGACGACCAGGGGGCGTTGGGGACTGAAGCTTTCTTT. The chain links TRBV3-1 (or the pseudogene TRBV3-2) to TRBJ1-1; TRBD1 matches at 8 bases. V trimming: 8 bases; J trimming: 5 bases; junction bases outside the gene matches: 13. CDR1 and CDR2 from the germline V gene are LGHDT and YNNKEL (reference sequence). CDR3 length: 15 residues.

This sequence joins TRBV10-2 and TRBJ1-1, with D maybe TRBD1 (6 bases). Deletions cut 3 bases from V and 11 bases from J, with 25 bases between. CDR1 is WSHSY and CDR2 is SAAADI in the germline V gene. CDR3 length: 16 amino acids. CDR3 nucleotide sequence: TGCGCCAGCAGTGACGGGCGAAGAGGCAGGGGACGTTGGGCTTTCTTT. Protein sequence: CASSDGRRGRGRWAFF.

This chain uses TRBV12-5 with TRBJ1-3; 9 nucleotides align to TRBD1. Germline V gene lookup returns CDR1 LGHNT and CDR2 FRNRAP. Trimming took 5 bases from V and 2 from J; bases not matched to a gene: 10. The CDR3 has 17 residues. CDR3 in amino acids: CASGRGTGLVPGNTIYF. The CDR3 region has the DNA TGTGCTAGTGGTCGGGGGACAGGGTTAGTTCCTGGAAACACCATATATTTT.

This chain uses TRBV5-1 with TRBJ2-3; 8 bases map to TRBD1. CDR3 length equals 15 residues. V was clipped by 2 bases and J by 1 base; unmatched bases: 3. Germline V gene sequence: CDR1 SGHRS, CDR2 YFSETQ. DNA for the CDR3: TGCGCCAGCAGCTTCGCGGGACAGGGCACAGATACGCAGTATTTT. Translating it yields CASSFAGQGTDTQYF.

Only one count was recorded for this clone. The genes are TRBV2 and TRBJ1-4; TRBD1 aligns across 8 bases. Germline CDR1 SNHLY, CDR2 FYNNEI. After removal of 7 bases from V and 6 bases from J, the junction contained 7 bases not matched to a gene. The CDR3 runs 14 residues. The CDR3 DNA reads as TGTGCCAGCATTAGGGAGACAGGGGATGAAAAACTGTTTTTT. This sequence encodes CASIRETGDEKLFF.

The chain uses TRBV2 and TRBJ2-5; a possible D gene is TRBD2 (7 bases). The V end lost 9 bases, the J end lost 5 bases, and 16 bases lay between the germline ends. The CDR3 is 13 residues long. From germline, CDR1 is SNHLY and CDR2 FYNNEI. CDR3 in DNA: TGTGCCAGGGGGGGGCAGGGGCACGAGACCCAGTACTTC. This encodes CARGGQGHETQYF.

This chain links TRBV9 with TRBJ1-5; D ambiguous. V was cut by 0 bases and J by 6 bases, with 10 bases left in between. Germline CDR1 reads SGDLS; CDR2 reads YYNGEE. There are 14 residues in the CDR3. The CDR3 here is CASSVGNSPQPQHF. CDR3 DNA sequence: TGTGCCAGCAGCGTAGGTAACAGCCCTCAGCCCCAGCATTTT.